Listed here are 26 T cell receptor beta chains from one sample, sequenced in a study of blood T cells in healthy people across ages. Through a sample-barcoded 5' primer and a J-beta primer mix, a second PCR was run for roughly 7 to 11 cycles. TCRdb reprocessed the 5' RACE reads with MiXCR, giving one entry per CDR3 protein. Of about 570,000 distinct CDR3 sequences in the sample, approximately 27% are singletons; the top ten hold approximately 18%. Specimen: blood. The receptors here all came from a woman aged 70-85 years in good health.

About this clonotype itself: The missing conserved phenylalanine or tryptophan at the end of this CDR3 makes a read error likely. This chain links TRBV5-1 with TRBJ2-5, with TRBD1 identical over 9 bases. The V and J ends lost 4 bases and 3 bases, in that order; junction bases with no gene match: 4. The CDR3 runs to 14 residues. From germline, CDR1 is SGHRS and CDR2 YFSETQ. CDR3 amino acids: CASSMGQGEETQYL. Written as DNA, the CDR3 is TGCGCCAGCAGCATGGGACAGGGAGAAGAGACCCAGTACCTC.

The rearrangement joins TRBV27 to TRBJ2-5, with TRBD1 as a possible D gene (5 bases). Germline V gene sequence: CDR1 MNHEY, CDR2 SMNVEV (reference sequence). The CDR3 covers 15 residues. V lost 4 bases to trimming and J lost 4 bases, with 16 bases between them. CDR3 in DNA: TGTGCCAGCAGTTCAAGGACATTTAAACGAGAGACCCAGTACTTC. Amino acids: CASSSRTFKRETQYF.

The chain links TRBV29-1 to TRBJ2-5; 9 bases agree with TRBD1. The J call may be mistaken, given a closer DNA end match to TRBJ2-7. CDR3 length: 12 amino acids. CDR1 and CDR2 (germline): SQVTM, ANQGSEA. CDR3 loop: CSATGGRDEQYF. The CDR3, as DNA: TGCAGCGCAACAGGGGGCCGTGACGAGCAGTACTTC.

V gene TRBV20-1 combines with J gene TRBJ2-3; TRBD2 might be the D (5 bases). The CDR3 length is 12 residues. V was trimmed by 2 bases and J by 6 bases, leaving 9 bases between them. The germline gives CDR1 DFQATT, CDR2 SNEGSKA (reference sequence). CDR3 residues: CSARREPDTQYF. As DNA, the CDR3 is TGCAGTGCTAGAAGGGAGCCGGATACGCAGTATTTT.

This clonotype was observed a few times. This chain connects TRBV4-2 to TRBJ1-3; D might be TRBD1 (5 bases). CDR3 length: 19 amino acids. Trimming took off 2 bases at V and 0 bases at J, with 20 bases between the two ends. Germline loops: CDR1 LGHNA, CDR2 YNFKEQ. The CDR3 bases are TGTGCCAGCAGCCAATCTACCGGGACCGCCTTATTCTCTGGAAACACCATATATTTT. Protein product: CASSQSTGTALFSGNTIYF.

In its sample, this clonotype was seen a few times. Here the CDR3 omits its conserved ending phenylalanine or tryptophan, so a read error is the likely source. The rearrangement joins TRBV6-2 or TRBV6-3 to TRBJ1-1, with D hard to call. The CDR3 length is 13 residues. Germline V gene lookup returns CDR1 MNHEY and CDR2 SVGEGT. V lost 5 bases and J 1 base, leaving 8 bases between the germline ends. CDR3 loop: CASSINRNTEAFS. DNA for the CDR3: TGTGCCAGCAGTATAAACAGGAACACTGAAGCTTTCTCT.

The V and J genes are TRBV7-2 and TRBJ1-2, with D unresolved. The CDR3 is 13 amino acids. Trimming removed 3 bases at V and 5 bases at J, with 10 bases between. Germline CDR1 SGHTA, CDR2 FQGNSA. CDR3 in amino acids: CASSLSRIYGYTF. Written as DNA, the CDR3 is TGTGCCAGCAGCTTGAGTCGGATTTATGGCTACACCTTC.

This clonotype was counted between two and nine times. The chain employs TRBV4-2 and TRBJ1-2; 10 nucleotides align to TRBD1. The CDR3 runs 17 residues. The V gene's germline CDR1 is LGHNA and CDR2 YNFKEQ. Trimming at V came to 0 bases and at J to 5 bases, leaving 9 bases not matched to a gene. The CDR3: CASSQDRRRQGAYGYTF. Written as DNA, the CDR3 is TGTGCCAGCAGCCAAGATCGTAGACGACAGGGGGCTTATGGCTACACCTTC.

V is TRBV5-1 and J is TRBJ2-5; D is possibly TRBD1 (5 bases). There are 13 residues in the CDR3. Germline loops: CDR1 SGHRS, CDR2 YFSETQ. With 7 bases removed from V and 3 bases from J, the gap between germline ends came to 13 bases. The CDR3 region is CASRTGREETQYF. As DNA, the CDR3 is TGCGCCAGCCGCACAGGACGAGAAGAGACCCAGTACTTC.

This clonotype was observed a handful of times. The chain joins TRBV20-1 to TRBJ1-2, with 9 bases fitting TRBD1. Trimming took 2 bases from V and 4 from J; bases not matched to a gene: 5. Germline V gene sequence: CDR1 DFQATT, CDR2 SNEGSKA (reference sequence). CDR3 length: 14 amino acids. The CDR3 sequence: CSARFGTGTYGYTF. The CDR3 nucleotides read TGCAGTGCTAGATTTGGGACAGGGACCTATGGCTACACCTTC.

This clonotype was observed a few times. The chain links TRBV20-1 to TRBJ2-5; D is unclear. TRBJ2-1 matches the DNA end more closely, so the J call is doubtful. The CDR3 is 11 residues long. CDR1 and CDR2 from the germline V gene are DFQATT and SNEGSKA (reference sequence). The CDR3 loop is CSAKGSSEQFF. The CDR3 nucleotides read TGCAGTGCTAAAGGGTCCAGTGAGCAGTTCTTC.

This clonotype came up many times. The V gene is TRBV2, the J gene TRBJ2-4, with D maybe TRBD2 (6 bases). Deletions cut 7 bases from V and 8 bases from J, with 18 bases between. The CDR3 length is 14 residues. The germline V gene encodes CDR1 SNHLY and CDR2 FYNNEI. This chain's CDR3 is CASKKAEGSDIQYF. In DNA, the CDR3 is TGTGCCAGCAAGAAGGCGGAGGGCTCGGACATTCAGTACTTC.

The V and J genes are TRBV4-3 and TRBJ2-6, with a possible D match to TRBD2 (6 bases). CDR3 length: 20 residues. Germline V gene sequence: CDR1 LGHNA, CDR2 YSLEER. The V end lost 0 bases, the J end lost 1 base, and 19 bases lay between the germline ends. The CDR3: CASSQDISGQTLSGANVLTF. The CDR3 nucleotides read TGCGCCAGCAGCCAAGATATAAGCGGGCAGACACTTTCTGGGGCCAACGTCCTGACTTTC.

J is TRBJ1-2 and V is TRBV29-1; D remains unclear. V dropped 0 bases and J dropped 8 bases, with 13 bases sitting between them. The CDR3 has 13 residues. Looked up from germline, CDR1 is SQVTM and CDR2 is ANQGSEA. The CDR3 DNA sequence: TGCAGCGTTGAAGACGGGTCTCGGTTCGGCTACACCTTC. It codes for CSVEDGSRFGYTF.

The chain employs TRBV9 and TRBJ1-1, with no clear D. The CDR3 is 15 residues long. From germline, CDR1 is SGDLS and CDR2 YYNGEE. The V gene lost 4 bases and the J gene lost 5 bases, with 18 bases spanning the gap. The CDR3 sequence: CASSPRTTMGTEAFF. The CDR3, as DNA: TGTGCCAGCAGCCCGCGGACGACCATGGGGACTGAAGCTTTCTTT.

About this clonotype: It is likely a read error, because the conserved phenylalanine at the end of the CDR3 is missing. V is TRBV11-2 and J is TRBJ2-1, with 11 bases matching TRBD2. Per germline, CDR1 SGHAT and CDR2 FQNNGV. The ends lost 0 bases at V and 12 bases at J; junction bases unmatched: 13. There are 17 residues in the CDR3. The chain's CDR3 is CASSLEISGGAFMGQFS. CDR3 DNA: TGTGCCAGCAGCTTAGAAATTAGCGGGGGGGCTTTTATGGGGCAGTTCTCC.

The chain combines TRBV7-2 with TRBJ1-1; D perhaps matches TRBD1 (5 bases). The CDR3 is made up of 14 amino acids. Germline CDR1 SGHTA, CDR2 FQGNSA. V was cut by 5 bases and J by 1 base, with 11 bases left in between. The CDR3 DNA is TGTGCCAGCAGCCCTGCGACAGCGAACACTGAAGCTTTCTTT. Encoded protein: CASSPATANTEAFF.

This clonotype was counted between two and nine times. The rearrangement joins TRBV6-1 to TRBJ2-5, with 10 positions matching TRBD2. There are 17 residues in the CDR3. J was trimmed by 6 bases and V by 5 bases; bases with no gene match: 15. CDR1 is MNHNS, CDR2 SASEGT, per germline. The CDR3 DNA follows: TGTGCCAGCAGTCCCCAGGGGGTAGCGGGGGGAAGAAAGACCCAGTACTTC. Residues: CASSPQGVAGGRKTQYF.

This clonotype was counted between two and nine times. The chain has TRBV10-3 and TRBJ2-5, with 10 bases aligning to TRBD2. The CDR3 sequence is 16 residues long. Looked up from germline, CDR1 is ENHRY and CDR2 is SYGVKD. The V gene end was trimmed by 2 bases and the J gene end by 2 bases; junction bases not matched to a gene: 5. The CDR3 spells CAISERASGGQETQYF. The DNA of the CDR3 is TGTGCCATCAGTGAGAGGGCTAGCGGGGGACAAGAGACCCAGTACTTC.

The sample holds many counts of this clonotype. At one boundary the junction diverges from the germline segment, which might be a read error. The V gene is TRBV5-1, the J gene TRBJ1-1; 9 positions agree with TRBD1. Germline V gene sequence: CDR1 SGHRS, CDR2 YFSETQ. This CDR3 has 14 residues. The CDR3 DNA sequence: TGTGCCAGCAGCTTGGGACAGGGAGGCACTGAAGCTTTCTTT. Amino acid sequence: CASSLGQGGTEAFF.

The CDR3 is CASSFAGEGETQYF. The CDR3 DNA sequence: TGTGCCAGCAGCTTTGCGGGAGAAGGAGAGACCCAGTACTTC. The V and J genes are TRBV7-2 and TRBJ2-5; 7 nucleotides align to TRBD2. The CDR3 runs 14 residues. V lost 3 bases, J lost 4 bases, and 5 bases stayed unmatched. Germline CDR1 SGHTA, CDR2 FQGNSA.

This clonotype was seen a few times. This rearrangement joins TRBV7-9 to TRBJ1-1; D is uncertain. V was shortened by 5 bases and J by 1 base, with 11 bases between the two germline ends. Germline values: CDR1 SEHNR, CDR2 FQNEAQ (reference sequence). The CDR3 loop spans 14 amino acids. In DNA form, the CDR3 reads TGTGCCAGCAGCCGGAGGCCCCCGAACACTGAAGCTTTCTTT. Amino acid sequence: CASSRRPPNTEAFF.

Here the CDR3 reads CASSLVRQGDPQYF. CDR3 coding DNA: TGCGCCAGCAGCTTGGTAAGGCAGGGAGACCCGCAGTACTTC. The chain carries TRBV5-1 and TRBJ2-7; D possibly uses TRBD1 or TRBD2 (5 bases each). Trimming removed 0 bases at V and 9 bases at J, with 16 bases between. Looked up from germline, CDR1 is SGHRS and CDR2 is YFSETQ. The CDR3 loop spans 14 amino acids. Variable domain in full (rest from reference TRBV5-1 and TRBJ2-7): KAGVTQTPRYLIKTRGQQVTLSCSPISGHRSVSWYQQTPGQGLQFLFEYFSETQRNKGNFPGRFSGRQFSNSRSEMNVSTLELGDSALYLCASSLVRQGDPQYFGPGTRLTVT.

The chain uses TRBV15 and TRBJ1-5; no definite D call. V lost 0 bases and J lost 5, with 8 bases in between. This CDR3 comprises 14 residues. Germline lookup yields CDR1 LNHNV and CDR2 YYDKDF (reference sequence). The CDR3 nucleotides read TGTGCCACCAGCAGAGATGATGGATATCAGCCCCAGCATTTT. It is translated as CATSRDDGYQPQHF. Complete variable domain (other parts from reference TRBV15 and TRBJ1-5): DAMVIQNPRYQVTQFGKPVTLSCSQTLNHNVMYWYQQKSSQAPKLLFHYYDKDFNNEADTPDNFQSRRPNTSFCFLDIRSPGLGDTAMYLCATSRDDGYQPQHFGDGTRLSIL.

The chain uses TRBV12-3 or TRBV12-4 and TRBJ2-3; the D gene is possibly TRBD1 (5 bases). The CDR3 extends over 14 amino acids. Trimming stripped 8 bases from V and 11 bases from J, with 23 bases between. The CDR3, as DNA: TGTGCCAGCGCCACCAGGGAAGGGTCAGATGTGCAGTATTTT. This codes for CASATREGSDVQYF.

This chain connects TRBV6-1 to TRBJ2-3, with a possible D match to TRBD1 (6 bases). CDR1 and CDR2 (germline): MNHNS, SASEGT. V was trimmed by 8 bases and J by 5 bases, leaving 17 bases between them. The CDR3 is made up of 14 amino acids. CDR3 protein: CASALYGGGDTQYF. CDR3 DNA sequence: TGTGCCAGCGCGCTTTATGGGGGCGGAGATACGCAGTATTTT.